This T cell receptor (beta chain) stems from a study of blood T cell repertoires in COVID-19. Profiling relied on immunoSEQ multiplex PCR, and the TCRdb table lists in-frame clones only, not all of them. The sample has about 400,000 clones; around 90% are singletons. There are 13 residues in the CDR3. Germline V gene lookup returns CDR1 SNHLY and CDR2 FYNNEI. Trimming removed 2 bases from V and 9 bases from J; junction bases left unmatched: 3. The material sequenced was PBMCs or T cells enriched from blood (not recorded which). This clonotype originated in a woman aged 40 to 50 with acute COVID-19. The J gene is TRBJ2-1, the V gene TRBV2; TRBD2 matches at 8 bases. The CDR3, as DNA: TGTGCCAGCAGTGAAACGGGGGGGAGTGAGCAGTTCTTC. This codes for CASSETGGSEQFF.